This T cell receptor beta chain was identified during a study of Ad26.COV2.S vaccination and SARS-CoV-2 variants. There are 12 residues in the CDR3. Looked up from germline, CDR1 is MDHEN and CDR2 is SYDVKM. Trimming shortened V by 4 bases and J by 7 bases, and 11 bases separated the two germline ends. Only in-frame clones appear in the TCRdb table, and some are missing; sequencing was by immunoSEQ multiplex PCR. The table records some 480,000 clones, roughly nine tenths of them present only once. Indicated treatment: around 19 received Ad26.COV2.S at low or high dose, single or two shots; several received placebo; per-sample allocation not given. The study sampled participants on day 63 after the first vaccine or placebo injection. Comment on this clone: The antigen remains unidentified.

General observations from the study: The analyses of TCR breadth and depth may have understated the size of total T cell responses. Non-spike TCR breadth showed similarity between vaccine and placebo recipients.

This specimen consisted of peripheral blood, obtained in a trial of Ad26.COV2.S vaccine versus placebo. This chain connects TRBV28 to TRBJ2-7, with D tentatively TRBD2 (5 bases). The receptor comes from a person between 18 and 65 years old who received the Ad26.COV2.S COVID-19 vaccine or a placebo. In DNA form, the CDR3 reads TGTGCCAGCAGTTCCGGGATGGCGGAGCAGTACTTC. This codes for CASSSGMAEQYF.